These 19 T cell receptor beta chains originate from one sample sequenced in a study of immune evolution from preneoplasia to lung adenocarcinoma. Only in-frame clones appear in the TCRdb table, and some are missing; sequencing was by immunoSEQ multiplex PCR. Of some 2,600 clones in the sample, around 80% were seen once. The sequenced material came from FFPE invasive lung adenocarcinoma tissue. These TCRs come from a person aged 55 to 79 with invasive lung adenocarcinoma.

The chain carries TRBV1 and TRBJ2-1; the table's D call TRBD2 went unverified against the DNA. TRBV1 is flagged as a pseudogene. CDR3 length: 15 residues. The CDR3 here is CTSRRLAGAPGEQFF. The CDR3 DNA reads as TGCACCAGCAGACGACTAGCGGGAGCCCCGGGTGAGCAGTTCTTC.

The rearrangement joins TRBV11-2 to TRBJ2-1; no clear D. Trimming removed 1 base from V and 0 bases from J, with 10 bases in between. This CDR3 comprises 16 residues. Germline CDR1 and CDR2: SGHAT and FQNNGV. The CDR3 coding sequence is TGTGCCAGCAGCTTAGTGGACGATACCTCCTACAATGAGCAGTTCTTC. It codes for CASSLVDDTSYNEQFF.

The chain has TRBV29-1 and TRBJ2-7; 7 bases are shared with TRBD1. The CDR3 is made up of 14 amino acids. V gave up 6 bases and J gave up 0 bases; unmatched junction bases: 8. CDR1 SQVTM and CDR2 ANQGSEA come from the germline V gene. CDR3 in amino acids: CSVLGRGSSYEQYF. DNA for the CDR3: TGCAGCGTATTAGGCAGGGGGAGCTCCTACGAGCAGTACTTC.

V usage is TRBV6-6 and J usage is TRBJ2-5; D is ambiguous. CDR1 and CDR2 from the germline V gene are MNHNY and SVGAGI (reference sequence). Between the trimmed V and J ends, which lost 6 bases and 0 bases, there was a span of 11 bases. The CDR3 totals 14 residues. The CDR3 DNA is TGTGCCAGCAGCCTGGACCTGAACCAAGAGACCCAGTACTTC. The encoded protein is CASSLDLNQETQYF.

V and J are TRBV2 and TRBJ1-5; D unclear. The CDR3 extends over 11 amino acids. V lost 6 bases to trimming and J lost 4 bases, with 4 bases between them. Germline loops: CDR1 SNHLY, CDR2 FYNNEI. The CDR3 loop reads CASRLNQPQHF. In nucleotides, the CDR3 is TGTGCCAGCAGGCTAAATCAGCCCCAGCATTTT.

The count of this clone is one. This likely comes from a read error, as the CDR3 has no conserved phenylalanine or tryptophan at its end. It is unclear where the CDR3 begins or ends on the DNA, so no DNA is shown, and the CDR3 is as TCRdb lists it. The chain recombines TRBV11-2 with TRBJ2-7; the table calls TRBD2, which could not be checked here. Counting both end residues, the CDR3 totals 10 amino acids. CDR1 and CDR2 from the germline V gene are SGHAT and FQNNGV. The CDR3 region is CASSFDYFQI.

The V call is TRBV7-8, the J call TRBJ1-1; TRBD1 matches 9 bases. The CDR3 contains 16 residues. Unmatched junction bases numbered 13, after V lost 5 bases and J lost 6 bases. Germline-derived CDR1 and CDR2 are SGHVS and FQNEAQ. CDR3 protein: CASSPLLRQGVSEAFF. The CDR3 DNA reads TGTGCCAGCAGCCCCCTTCTGAGACAGGGGGTATCTGAAGCTTTCTTT. Supplemented by reference TRBV7-8 and TRBJ1-1, the full variable domain reads GAGVSQSPRYKVAKRGQDVALRCDPISGHVSLFWYQQALGQGPEFLTYFQNEAQLDKSGLPSDRFFAERPEGSVSTLKIQRTQQEDSAVYLCASSPLLRQGVSEAFFGQGTRLTVV.

The chain is built from TRBV30 and TRBJ2-3, with D unclear. CDR1 is GTSNPN, CDR2 SVGIG, per germline (reference sequence). The CDR3 extends over 10 amino acids. The V and J ends lost 5 bases and 6 bases respectively, with 6 bases between them. The CDR3 spells CAWLADTQYF. The CDR3, as DNA: TGTGCCTGGTTGGCGGATACGCAGTATTTT.

Remarks on this clone: A read error may produce the germline difference seen at one junction end. Other DNA sequences of this sample code for an identical CDR3. This CDR3 reads CASSAQTGMNTEAFF. The DNA for the CDR3 is TGTGCCAGCAGCGCGCAGACGGGCATGAACACTGAAGCCTTCTTT. The gene calls are TRBV5-6 and TRBJ1-1, with D hard to call. CDR3 length: 15 residues. Germline assignment: CDR1 SGHDT and CDR2 YYEEEE.

The chain recombines TRBV6-6 with TRBJ2-3; D unclear. There are 12 residues in the CDR3. V gave up 8 bases and J gave up 1 base, with 7 bases separating them. Germline V gene sequence: CDR1 MNHNY, CDR2 SVGAGI (reference sequence). The CDR3: CASSAGTDTQYF. The CDR3 DNA is TGTGCCAGCTCAGCCGGCACAGATACGCAGTATTTT.

The rearrangement uses TRBV29-1 and TRBJ2-1; 8 nucleotides agree with TRBD1. Germline V CDR1 and CDR2: SQVTM, ANQGSEA. The CDR3 contains 13 residues. The junction had 9 bases not matched to a gene; V was cut back by 8 bases and J by 6 bases. The CDR3 protein is CSLRTGRSNEQFF. The CDR3, as DNA: TGCAGCCTGAGGACAGGGAGGTCCAATGAGCAGTTCTTC.

This clone has only a few counts. The CDR3: CAISEYRWGSYNEQFF. Here the CDR3 DNA reads TGTGCCATCAGTGAGTATCGGTGGGGCTCCTACAATGAGCAGTTCTTC. The rearrangement links TRBV10-3 to TRBJ2-1; D is unclear. The CDR3 consists of 16 residues. V lost 1 base to trimming and J lost 0 bases, with 10 bases between them. CDR1 is ENHRY and CDR2 is SYGVKD in the germline V gene.

This sequence joins TRBV2 and TRBJ2-7; D is uncertain. The V end lost 6 bases, the J end lost 3 bases, and 12 bases lay between the germline ends. In germline, CDR1 is SNHLY, CDR2 FYNNEI. The CDR3 length is 13 residues. CDR3 loop: CASSDRRVYEQYF. Written as DNA, the CDR3 is TGTGCCAGCAGCGATAGAAGGGTCTACGAGCAGTACTTC.

The CDR3 protein is CASQARLAGGSDTQYF. The CDR3 DNA reads TGTGCCAGCCAAGCCAGACTAGCGGGAGGTTCAGATACGCAGTATTTT. The genes are TRBV28 and TRBJ2-3, with 13 bases lining up with TRBD2. The CDR3 runs 16 residues. Trimming cost V 8 bases and J 4 bases; bases outside gene matches: 9. CDR1 and CDR2 from the germline V gene are MDHEN and SYDVKM.

The chain employs TRBV18 and TRBJ2-7, with D maybe TRBD1 (6 bases). Germline V gene data show CDR1 as KGHSH and CDR2 as LQKENI. The V end lost 3 bases, the J end lost 3 bases, and 15 bases lay between the germline ends. CDR3 length: 15 amino acids. As DNA, the CDR3 is TGTGCCAGCTCACCGTCGCCGGACAGATTCTACGAGCAGTACTTC. Translated: CASSPSPDRFYEQYF.

The rearrangement uses TRBV5-1 and TRBJ2-1, with no clear D. Trimming took 4 bases from V and 6 from J, leaving 11 bases between them. This CDR3 has 13 amino acids. Germline lookup yields CDR1 SGHRS and CDR2 YFSETQ. CDR3 protein: CASSGRVGNEQFF. CDR3 in DNA: TGCGCCAGCAGCGGTAGGGTGGGCAATGAGCAGTTCTTC.

The CDR3 is CASRPQPGQKSYEQYF. The CDR3, as DNA: TGTGCCAGCAGACCGCAACCGGGACAGAAGTCCTACGAGCAGTACTTC. The chain is built from TRBV28 and TRBJ2-7; 7 bases are a match to TRBD1. This CDR3 has 16 amino acids. J was trimmed by 1 base and V by 6 bases; bases with no gene match: 12. The germline gives CDR1 MDHEN, CDR2 SYDVKM.

The chain is built from TRBV20-1 and TRBJ2-1; D possibly corresponds to TRBD2 (5 bases). This CDR3 spans 11 amino acids. V lost 3 bases and J 8 bases, leaving 8 bases between the germline ends. CDR1 and CDR2 from the germline V gene are DFQATT and SNEGSKA (reference sequence). The CDR3 loop is CSASWGDEQFF. CDR3 coding DNA: TGCAGTGCTAGTTGGGGAGATGAGCAGTTCTTC.

Written as DNA, the CDR3 is TGTGCCTGGAGTGTAGGGGCGGGTAGCACAGATACGCAGTATTTT. This encodes CAWSVGAGSTDTQYF. The V gene is TRBV30, the J gene TRBJ2-3, with D tentatively TRBD1 or TRBD2 (5 bases each). V gave up 0 bases and J gave up 0 bases, with 10 bases separating them. The germline V gene has CDR1 GTSNPN and CDR2 SVGIG (reference sequence). The CDR3 sequence is 15 residues long.